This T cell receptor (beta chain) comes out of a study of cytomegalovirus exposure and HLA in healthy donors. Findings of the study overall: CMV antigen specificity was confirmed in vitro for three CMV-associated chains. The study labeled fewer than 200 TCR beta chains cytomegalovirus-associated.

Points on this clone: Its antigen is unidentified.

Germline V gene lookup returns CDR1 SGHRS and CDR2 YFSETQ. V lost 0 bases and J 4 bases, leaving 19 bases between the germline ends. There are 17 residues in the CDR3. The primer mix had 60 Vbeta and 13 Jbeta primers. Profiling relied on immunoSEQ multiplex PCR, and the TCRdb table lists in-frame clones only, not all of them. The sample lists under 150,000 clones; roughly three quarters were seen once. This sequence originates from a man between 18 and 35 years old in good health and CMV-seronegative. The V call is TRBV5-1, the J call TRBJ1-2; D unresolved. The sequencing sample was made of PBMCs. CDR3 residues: CASSLGASSWEGYGYTF. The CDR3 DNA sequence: TGCGCCAGCAGCTTGGGGGCTTCGAGCTGGGAGGGCTATGGCTACACCTTC.